These T cell receptor beta chains were read from a single sample in a study of CD8 T cells in ankylosing spondylitis. From the 5' RACE reads, TCRdb called clonotypes with MiXCR, one entry per CDR3 protein. The sample lists roughly 700,000 distinct CDR3 sequences, roughly 19% occurring once. Sequencing was done on a sample of blood, either unsorted or a sorted T cell fraction (not recorded which). These receptors all stem from a male donor with ankylosing spondylitis. The conserved cysteine and the conserved F or W are not part of the CDR3 here.

j_gene	v_gene	CDR3aa
TRBJ2-3	TRBV20-1	SAGMREVGRDTQY
TRBJ2-7	TRBV28	ASSLSWTGDYEQY
TRBJ2-2	TRBV15	ATSRGGTGSVSGELF
TRBJ2-7	TRBV5-6	ASSLWGAGSGEQY
TRBJ1-6	TRBV12-3/TRBV12-4	ASSLGQLPYNSPLH
TRBJ1-5	TRBV4-1	ASSQSGPGNQPQH
TRBJ2-7	TRBV30	AGTPRDSYEQY
TRBJ1-6	TRBV20-1	SATPRPNSPLH
TRBJ2-7	TRBV12-3/TRBV12-4	ASSPLSGGSYEQY
TRBJ1-1	TRBV3-1	ASSQAHKRNTEAF
TRBJ2-3	TRBV29-1	SVKREWSDTQY
TRBJ2-7	TRBV9	ASSAEGTDGSYEQY
TRBJ2-3	TRBV28	ASSFRAADTQY
TRBJ2-3	TRBV5-1	ASSLWLASSDTQY
TRBJ1-5	TRBV2	ASTPPGSNQPQH
TRBJ1-3	TRBV12-3/TRBV12-4	ASRLGLEVGNTIY
TRBJ2-3	TRBV28	ASRADTQY
TRBJ1-2	TRBV27	ASSLGQGVYGYT
TRBJ1-2	TRBV14	ASSRRELGPYGYT
TRBJ2-5	TRBV3-1	ASSQRPRGETQY
TRBJ2-1	TRBV27	ASSPTRGGPFYNEQF
TRBJ2-7	TRBV29-1	SVEGLAGGPEYEQY
TRBJ2-3	TRBV7-2	ASSLDGLRTDTQY
TRBJ2-2	TRBV5-1	ASSVASGSTGELF
TRBJ2-7	TRBV20-1	SARDRGGSRGFEQY
TRBJ1-1	TRBV12-3/TRBV12-4	ASSLAGTSTEAF
TRBJ2-1	TRBV4-2	ASSHFVADGNEQF
TRBJ1-4	TRBV27	ASSLLSGLGEKLF
TRBJ2-7	TRBV7-2	ASSLAHGGQIDEQY
TRBJ1-2	TRBV29-1	SVEDGDNRAYGYT
TRBJ1-2	TRBV12-3/TRBV12-4	ASSLGPLGAGGYT
TRBJ2-2	TRBV20-1	SASFTPSGELF
TRBJ2-1	TRBV2	ASKIAGNTYNEQF
TRBJ2-5	TRBV3-1	ASSPRGGLKTQY
TRBJ2-4	TRBV2	ASSQVPTGDRGDIQY
TRBJ2-3	TRBV6-1	ASSKQGDYTDTQY
TRBJ1-3	TRBV29-1	SVRPADTIY
TRBJ2-2	TRBV10-3	AITGQGIAGELF
TRBJ2-7	TRBV7-2	ASSPPKTYEQY
TRBJ2-1	TRBV7-9	ASSLAGMHNEQF
TRBJ1-1	TRBV20-1	SARGPGGLYTEAF
TRBJ2-1	TRBV10-3	AISDPLQDNFNEQF
TRBJ2-5	TRBV5-1	ASSLALYNQETQY
TRBJ1-1	TRBV6-1	ASRDGRTEAF
TRBJ2-5	TRBV7-8	ASSFVSWETETQY
TRBJ2-5	TRBV12-3/TRBV12-4	ASSFVAGETQY
TRBJ2-1	TRBV20-1	SAGQGVIYNEQF
TRBJ1-2	TRBV13	ASSPDLGYGYT
TRBJ2-7	TRBV10-3	AIAREDEQY
TRBJ2-6	TRBV6-1	ATKTGSSSGANVLT
TRBJ2-7	TRBV7-9	ASSPTLQSKQY
TRBJ1-4	TRBV5-5	ASSLWTGLMKNCF
TRBJ1-1	TRBV18	ASSQGQGYEAF